The present entry profiles one TCR beta chain with its context. This sample is part of a study of blood T cell repertoires in COVID-19. On the study more broadly: Donors in the United States, Italy and Spain gave samples during acute or convalescent COVID-19. PBMCs, B-cell-depleted T cells, or T cells were the source of the cDNA or gDNA that made up the material.

Under the authors' procedure: Counts of nucleated cells, estimated from reference gene primer amplification, were obtained. Here immunoSEQ multiplex PCR was the method, and the copy in TCRdb shows in-frame clones only, minus some. The V and J calls and the clone size are those of that table, but D and trimming were determined from the DNA. The table records more than 80,000 clones, 80% to 90% of them present only once. Germline CDR1 is KGHSH and CDR2 is LQKENI. Trimming stripped 0 bases from V and 9 bases from J, with 15 bases between. This CDR3 is built from 16 residues. This TCR was recovered from a man of 80 years or more with acute or convalescent COVID-19. The sample was peripheral blood. The chain employs TRBV18 and TRBJ1-6; no firm D call. The CDR3 region is CASSPPVASGGSPLHF. As DNA, the CDR3 is TGTGCCAGCTCACCACCGGTGGCCAGCGGAGGTTCACCCCTCCACTTT.